This T cell receptor (beta chain) came from a study of shared clonotypes between healthy human individuals. Findings and limits, study-wide: Sampling covered blood only; tissue repertoires likely differ. The represented genetic and exposure-history diversity was limited by the small number of donors.

CDR3 length: 14 amino acids. Per the germline V gene, CDR1 is MGHDK and CDR2 is SYGVNS. The J segment lost 6 bases and the V segment lost 3 bases, leaving 5 bases of the junction unmatched. TCRdb's copy holds only in-frame clones and misses some; the assay was immunoSEQ multiplex PCR. The sample contains 2.5 million or so clones, roughly 92% of which appear only once. On this clone: The antigen is unknown.

Only Caucasian adults living in Nashville, Tennessee made up the donor group. The CD4+ fraction was divided into a CD45RA+ naive subset and a CD45RA-negative memory subset. The J gene is TRBJ2-7, the V gene TRBV25-1; TRBD2 matches at 10 bases. Sequences were obtained from naive CD4+ T cells sorted from blood. Subset meaning: CD45RA+ positively selected. This receptor was obtained from a man between 18 and 29 years old in good health. CDR3 DNA: TGTGCCAGCAGTGATAAACTAGCGGGGAGCGAGCAGTACTTC. It yields the protein CASSDKLAGSEQYF.